This TCR beta chain appears in the sequencing data of a study of blood T cells in healthy people across ages (dated by TCRdb to 2013 to 2016). Regarding the complete study: Template switching captured roughly one uniquely barcoded TCR beta cDNA molecule per two T cells in model experiments. To avoid experimental bias, donors of different ages were spread randomly across the sequencing lanes. Donors were grouped into four age groups: young (average approximately 15 years), middle-aged (roughly 38), aged (about 60) and long-lived (roughly 80). Using the same blood draw, the study looked at two additional independent replicas of 1 million unique cDNA reads for two donors, one aged 18 to 30 and the other aged 80 or older. Using deep sequencing normalized with unique cDNA molecular identifiers, the study measured how TCR beta repertoire diversity changes with age.

Study-wide conclusions, independent of this receptor: Because donor CMV infection status was unknown, age-related changes in expanded clonotypes were potentially confounded. Compared with the aged group, the long-lived group had more naive CD4+ T cells, fewer expanded clones and increased TCR diversity, suggesting age selection. Since profiling was done on bulk unsorted PBMCs, naive and antigen-experienced compartments could not be conclusively compared. A strong correlation was found between observed TCR beta diversity and the percentage of naive T cells measured by flow cytometry. Total diversity estimates from one million sequenced T cells were considered lower bounds and underestimates. As age increased, observed TCR beta diversity per million T cells dropped in a roughly linear way, and a significant reduction was already evident by age 40.

The donors were 40 or so Caucasian individuals from Russia, aged roughly 6 to 100 years, who were systemically healthy. Around 9.8 milliliters of peripheral blood were collected from each donor into EDTA-treated Vacutainer tubes. PBMCs were isolated by Ficoll-Paque density-gradient centrifugation, with at least 6 million obtained per sample. Trizol reagent was used to extract total RNA from the PBMCs, yielding at least 6 micrograms per sample. For every donor, an aliquot of PBMCs went through flow cytometry to measure the percentages of naive CD45RAhigh/CD27high T cells. Looking up the germline V gene yields CDR1 WSHSY and CDR2 SAAADI. The CDR3 spans 16 residues, from the cysteine through the phenylalanine. The CDR3 DNA has 48 bases and is translated from base 1. V sheds 4 bases and J sheds 0 bases, leaving 14 bases between their ends. Libraries were made using 5' RACE. These reads were obtained on an Illumina HiSeq 2500. A second roughly 6 to 12 cycle PCR used a sample-barcoded 5' primer and a J-beta primer mix. Each TCR beta cDNA molecule received a unique molecular identifier from a template-switch 5' adaptor carrying 12 random nucleotides. Each sample yielded at least 2.5 million CDR3-containing paired-end reads. The Mint cDNA synthesis kit, primed by a TRBC-specific oligonucleotide, was used to synthesize first-strand cDNA from all RNA. Following uracil-DNA glycosylase treatment, a first 18-cycle PCR with universal primers M1SS and BC2_uni_R was performed on all cDNA. The source study handled its data this way. Normalization of each sample was performed by random selection of 1 million high-quality reads, each carrying a distinct molecular identifier. Reads sharing molecular identifiers were discarded rather than binned into consensus sequences. MiTCR, with a Q25 quality threshold and the strictest error-elimination algorithm, was used for CDR3 identification, clonotype clustering and error correction. Lower-bound total TCR beta diversity was estimated with a nonparametric unseen species model using Euler transformation. TCRdb ran its own pipeline on the public reads, namely fastp trimming at Q25 and MiXCR clone calling, and kept in-frame beta chains. Rows are unified per CDR3 protein, each entry keeping the most common DNA and genes. TCRdb's processing, not the authors', yielded these V and J calls. Within this sample are 1.6 million or so distinct CDR3 sequences, with about 35% of them counted one time only. The ten largest make up about 11% of the sample.

As for this clonotype: The antigen it binds to is not known. The input lacks base qualities; no much larger clone sits a single base away.

The sequence links TRBV10-2 to TRBJ2-3, and possibly TRBD2, on 5 matching bases. The clonotype originates from a woman between 25 and 40 years old in good health. Sequencing used blood. The CDR3: CASSAVFGKSTDTQYF. The nucleotides read TGCGCCAGCAGTGCTGTGTTCGGGAAGAGCACAGATACGCAGTATTTT.